In this sample, the clone carrying this T cell receptor beta chain turned up many times. Its specificity is not known. This specimen belongs to a study of T cells after yellow fever vaccination. Overall study findings and caveats: Post-booster repertoires contained most primary-vaccination clones again (around 96% CD4, roughly 90% CD8).

Trimming left V 0 bases short and J 0 bases short, with 14 bases between. CDR3 length equals 17 residues. The germline gives CDR1 ENHRY, CDR2 SYGVKD. In making TCR cDNA, 5'RACE template switching added a universal primer site and UMIs to it. Via MiXCR, TCRdb re-called the 5' RACE reads, giving one row per CDR3 protein. Here the sample spans under 550,000 distinct CDR3 sequences, 20% to 25% being singletons. The chain couples TRBV10-3 to TRBJ1-2; no definite D call. The starting material was PBMCs, obtained roughly 20 days after the first yellow fever vaccination. The TCR comes from a man younger than 35 who received the YFV17D yellow fever vaccine. CDR3 in DNA: TGTGCCATCAGTGAGTCTCGCAGGTCAAAAACTAACTATGGCTACACCTTC. This gives the protein CAISESRRSKTNYGYTF.